This is a list of T cell receptor beta chains from one sample in a study of T-cell reconstitution after alpha-beta-depleted transplantation in children. In TCRdb, the PCR reads were re-called with MiXCR into one record per CDR3 protein. The sample comprises 550,000 to 800,000 distinct CDR3 sequences, around 13% of which are singletons, and 0.75% to 0.85% rests with the top ten. Sequenced material: PBMCs, taken before TCRalphabeta/CD19-depleted stem cell transplant. The receptor source for this set is a girl aged 2 to 10 with congenital amegakaryocytic thrombocytopenia, due to receive a stem cell transplant. CDR3s include the opening cysteine and the closing phenylalanine or tryptophan. A D gene is named only where the DNA matches it firmly. Rows give clone size only sometimes, using once, few, many, or a class for an expanded clone.

abundance	d_gene	v_gene	j_gene	CDR3aa	CDR3nt
many	TRBD2	TRBV11-1	TRBJ2-1	CASSYTPGLAGESSYNEQFF	TGTGCCAGCAGCTACACACCGGGACTAGCGGGAGAGTCCTCCTACAATGAGCAGTTCTTC
few	TRBD1	TRBV20-1	TRBJ1-2	CSANQDRGYGYTF	TGCAGTGCTAACCAGGACAGGGGATATGGCTACACCTTC
many	-	TRBV29-1	TRBJ1-2	CSVWGTGGPNYGYTF	TGCAGCGTTTGGGGGACCGGGGGCCCTAACTATGGCTACACCTTC
many	TRBD2	TRBV11-1	TRBJ2-2	CASNGLAGDGLDTGELFF	TGTGCCAGCAACGGACTAGCGGGAGATGGTTTGGACACCGGGGAGCTGTTTTTT
many	-	TRBV6-5	TRBJ1-6	CASSYADNSPLHF	TGTGCCAGCAGTTACGCCGATAATTCACCCCTCCACTTT
many	TRBD2	TRBV7-9	TRBJ2-1	CASSLLAGDEQFF	TGTGCCAGCAGCCTCCTAGCGGGAGATGAGCAGTTCTTC
-	TRBD2	TRBV20-1	TRBJ2-1	CSASIRREGYNEQFF	TGCAGTGCTAGTATAAGGCGGGAGGGGTACAATGAGCAGTTCTTC
-	TRBD1	TRBV11-2	TRBJ1-4	CASSRDRGGEKLFF	TGTGCCAGCAGCCGAGACAGGGGGGGTGAAAAACTGTTTTTT
-	TRBD1	TRBV4-1	TRBJ2-3	CASSQDGTGSPDTQYF	TGCGCCAGCAGCCAAGACGGGACAGGATCCCCAGATACGCAGTATTTT
-	-	TRBV20-1	TRBJ1-4	CSASRTGNEKLFF	TGCAGTGCTAGTCGGACCGGGAATGAAAAACTGTTTTTT
few	-	TRBV30	TRBJ2-1	CAWLNPGTDVHNEQFF	TGTGCCTGGTTAAACCCCGGGACCGATGTCCACAATGAGCAGTTCTTC
-	-	TRBV30	TRBJ2-1	CAWSVYHEQFF	TGTGCCTGGAGTGTATATCATGAGCAGTTCTTC
few	TRBD2	TRBV5-1	TRBJ2-7	CASSLRFLAGSYEQYF	TGCGCCAGCAGCTTGAGGTTCCTAGCGGGCTCCTACGAGCAGTACTTC
-	TRBD2	TRBV3-1	TRBJ2-4	CASSLVAGGGDIQYF	TGTGCCAGCAGCCTTGTAGCGGGAGGAGGGGACATTCAGTACTTC
-	TRBD2	TRBV20-1	TRBJ2-7	CCARAGLAGGHRYEQYF	TGCTGTGCTAGAGCTGGGCTAGCGGGAGGGCATCGCTACGAGCAGTACTTC
few	-	TRBV7-9	TRBJ1-1	CASSPPGNGEAFF	TGTGCCAGCAGCCCCCCAGGGAACGGTGAAGCTTTCTTT
few	-	TRBV5-1	TRBJ2-3	CASSATTRDTQYF	TGCGCCAGCAGCGCCACCACTAGGGATACGCAGTATTTT
-	-	TRBV5-5	TRBJ2-4	CASSLGGMLAKNIQYF	TGTGCCAGCAGCTTGGGGGGGATGCTAGCCAAAAACATTCAGTACTTC
-	-	TRBV10-3	TRBJ2-5	CAISEEGIRETQYF	TGTGCCATCAGTGAGGAGGGAATAAGAGAGACCCAGTACTTC
many	-	TRBV5-1	TRBJ2-1	CASSSYPDDPHEQFF	TGCGCCAGCAGCTCTTACCCGGACGATCCCCACGAGCAGTTCTTC
few	-	TRBV10-3	TRBJ1-5	CAISAGREQPQHF	TGTGCCATCAGTGCGGGCAGGGAGCAGCCCCAGCATTTT
many	TRBD1	TRBV20-1	TRBJ1-1	CSARRDRGSLGYAEAFF	TGCAGTGCTAGAAGGGACAGGGGTTCGTTAGGATACGCTGAAGCTTTCTTT
many	-	TRBV15	TRBJ2-3	CATSRGAEYTQYF	TGTGCCACCAGCAGAGGGGCGGAGTATACGCAGTATTTT
few	-	TRBV10-3	TRBJ2-2	CAISVDSGELFF	TGTGCCATCAGTGTCGACTCTGGGGAGCTGTTTTTT
-	-	TRBV5-1	TRBJ2-3	CASSFAETGATDTQYF	TGCGCCAGCAGCTTCGCCGAGACTGGCGCCACAGATACGCAGTATTTT
few	TRBD2	TRBV5-1	TRBJ2-5	CASSFLAGRQETQYF	TGCGCCAGCAGCTTTTTAGCGGGGCGCCAAGAGACCCAGTACTTC